A selection of T cell receptor beta chains follows, all from one sample in a study of monozygotic twins with inflammatory bowel disease. TCRdb reprocessed the 5' RACE reads and reports one entry per CDR3 protein, with no DNA. The listing records fewer than 150,000 distinct CDR3 sequences. Material for sequencing was blood. The receptor set was obtained from a human donor with ulcerative colitis or Crohn's disease, or a healthy co-twin of an affected twin (not recorded which). Each CDR3 is given with its conserved first and last residue.

j_gene: TRBJ2-2
v_gene: TRBV12-3/TRBV12-4
CDR3aa: CASKRSGDTGELFF

j_gene: TRBJ2-2
v_gene: TRBV12-3/TRBV12-4
CDR3aa: CASVLFQGSTGELFF

j_gene: TRBJ2-5
v_gene: TRBV10-3
CDR3aa: CAISSGGQETQYF

j_gene: TRBJ2-2
v_gene: TRBV7-9
CDR3aa: CARTGGGPGELFF

j_gene: TRBJ2-3
v_gene: TRBV7-2
CDR3aa: CASSVGLTDTQYF

j_gene: TRBJ1-6
v_gene: TRBV7-8
CDR3aa: CASSLATGGMRRYNSPLHF

j_gene: TRBJ2-7
v_gene: TRBV5-6
CDR3aa: CASSPNPDGYYEQYF

j_gene: TRBJ1-2
v_gene: TRBV7-2
CDR3aa: CASSDLRDSYGYTF

j_gene: TRBJ1-1
v_gene: TRBV11-1
CDR3aa: CASSRSINRAGEVNTEAFF

j_gene: TRBJ1-1
v_gene: TRBV27
CDR3aa: CASSGRDRGFTEAFF

j_gene: TRBJ2-4
v_gene: TRBV5-6
CDR3aa: CASSQTGPGGIQYF

j_gene: TRBJ2-3
v_gene: TRBV7-2
CDR3aa: CASSLGRPPDTQYF

j_gene: TRBJ1-4
v_gene: TRBV27
CDR3aa: CASKNTGGVNEKLFF

j_gene: TRBJ1-3
v_gene: TRBV7-2
CDR3aa: CASSKDRDGNTIYF

j_gene: TRBJ1-1
v_gene: TRBV29-1
CDR3aa: CSAGPGWGLNTEAFF

j_gene: TRBJ2-1
v_gene: TRBV3-1
CDR3aa: CASSQAAAEQFF

j_gene: TRBJ2-7
v_gene: TRBV27
CDR3aa: CASSLFPPPYEQYF

j_gene: TRBJ1-5
v_gene: TRBV23-1
CDR3aa: CASSQGFLGYCNQPQHF

j_gene: TRBJ2-5
v_gene: TRBV20-1
CDR3aa: CSAPTVSETQYF

j_gene: TRBJ2-1
v_gene: TRBV6-1
CDR3aa: CASTQSGQSFNEQFF

j_gene: TRBJ2-7
v_gene: TRBV7-9
CDR3aa: CASRRTSGGIYEQYF

j_gene: TRBJ1-2
v_gene: TRBV7-2
CDR3aa: CASTQGRGGYTF

j_gene: TRBJ2-3
v_gene: TRBV20-1
CDR3aa: CSASPRTDTQYF

j_gene: TRBJ2-7
v_gene: TRBV5-6
CDR3aa: CASSPGGPNEQYF

j_gene: TRBJ1-1
v_gene: TRBV6-1
CDR3aa: CASSQRVRTGTEAFF

j_gene: TRBJ1-5
v_gene: TRBV7-2
CDR3aa: CASSKGQQNNQPQHF

j_gene: TRBJ2-2
v_gene: TRBV7-2
CDR3aa: CASSRDTRELFF

j_gene: TRBJ2-7
v_gene: TRBV18
CDR3aa: CASSPGQGKISYEQYF

j_gene: TRBJ2-1
v_gene: TRBV7-8
CDR3aa: CASSKTEGYLFRYNEQFF

j_gene: TRBJ2-7
v_gene: TRBV5-1
CDR3aa: CASSWTGPVTPYEQYF

j_gene: TRBJ2-2
v_gene: TRBV4-3
CDR3aa: CASKGGGYTGELFF

j_gene: TRBJ1-1
v_gene: TRBV4-2
CDR3aa: CASSQGARDPNTEAFF

j_gene: TRBJ1-2
v_gene: TRBV19
CDR3aa: CASRRQGAKTAANYGYTF

j_gene: TRBJ2-7
v_gene: TRBV2
CDR3aa: CASRTGMGSYEQYF

j_gene: TRBJ1-1
v_gene: TRBV20-1
CDR3aa: CSGRRTGDTEAFF

j_gene: TRBJ2-7
v_gene: TRBV11-1
CDR3aa: CASSLYLGQETYEQYF

j_gene: TRBJ1-5
v_gene: TRBV12-3/TRBV12-4
CDR3aa: CASRPTGSNQPQHF

j_gene: TRBJ2-3
v_gene: TRBV11-2
CDR3aa: CASSLRLVGGPGSTDTQYF

j_gene: TRBJ2-1
v_gene: TRBV5-1
CDR3aa: CASSLRDRGGAYNEQFF

j_gene: TRBJ2-3
v_gene: TRBV18
CDR3aa: CASSPTLAGGIDTQYF

j_gene: TRBJ1-1
v_gene: TRBV7-2
CDR3aa: CASSRLRQDTEAFF

j_gene: TRBJ2-3
v_gene: TRBV7-2
CDR3aa: CASSLPYVAGDTQYF

j_gene: TRBJ1-3
v_gene: TRBV19
CDR3aa: CASRSRGSRRDTIYF

j_gene: TRBJ2-7
v_gene: TRBV5-4
CDR3aa: CASSERQGSPYEQYF

j_gene: TRBJ1-3
v_gene: TRBV20-1
CDR3aa: CSARSPGGSSGNTIYF